This T cell receptor beta chain originates from a study of cytomegalovirus exposure and HLA in healthy donors. Findings of the study overall: Trimming of TCR beta V- and J-genes showed a link, identified in a later analysis, to a missense DCLRE1C variant. Fewer than 20,000 TCR beta sequences were associated with HLA alleles at 0.05 false discovery rate in a later analysis.

The PCR ran on 60 Vbeta and 13 Jbeta primers. Sequencing was performed with immunoSEQ multiplex PCR; in TCRdb, only in-frame clones are kept and a portion is missing. The data contain tens of thousands of clones, over 75% of them seen just once; the ten biggest clones take up around an eighth. The CDR3 contains 13 residues. CDR1 SQVTM and CDR2 ANQGSEA come from the germline V gene. In regard to this clone: What it recognizes is unknown.

This chain uses TRBV29-1 with TRBJ2-1; 9 bases align to TRBD2. Sequencing was carried out using PBMCs. The source is a woman aged 25 to 39 in good health and CMV-seropositive. The CDR3 spells CTGAGGSYNEQFF. The CDR3 DNA is TGCACCGGAGCGGGAGGCTCCTACAATGAGCAGTTCTTC.